The 32 T cell receptor beta chains reported below all come from one sample, sequenced in a study of blood T cells in healthy people across ages. A J-beta primer mix and a sample-barcoded 5' primer were used in a second PCR of about 7 to 12 cycles. TCRdb reprocessed the 5' RACE reads with MiXCR, giving one entry per CDR3 protein. The sample holds 380,000 or so distinct CDR3 sequences; approximately 47% are singletons and the top ten take around 49%. Sequenced sample: blood. The receptors derive from a man aged 55 to 70 in good health.

The gene calls are TRBV29-1 and TRBJ1-1, with D unclear. The CDR3 is 12 amino acids. V was trimmed by 7 bases and J by 1 base, leaving 10 bases between them. Per the germline V gene, CDR1 is SQVTM and CDR2 is ANQGSEA. The CDR3 sequence is CSGKVQNTEAFF. The CDR3 bases are TGCAGCGGAAAGGTCCAGAACACTGAAGCTTTCTTT. The variable domain in full, completed from reference TRBV29-1 and TRBJ1-1, reads SAVISQKPSRDICQRGTSLTIQCQVDSQVTMMFWYRQQPGQSLTLIATANQGSEATYESGFVIDKFPISRPNLTFSTLTVSNMSPEDSSIYLCSGKVQNTEAFFGQGTRLTVV.

On this clonotype: Being one base from a much bigger clone, this may be a read error. The chain couples TRBV14 to TRBJ2-1; 8 bases agree with TRBD2. This CDR3 has 15 amino acids. The V segment lost 1 base and the J segment 9 bases; nucleotides outside the gene matches: 8. CDR1 and CDR2 from the germline V gene are SGHDN and FVKESK. CDR3 in DNA: TGTGCCAGCAGCCAAGGGGCGGGAGGCAAATTTGAGCAGTTCTTC. Translated: CASSQGAGGKFEQFF.

This clonotype has more than one count but fewer than ten. The rearrangement joins TRBV2 to TRBJ2-5; TRBD1 matches 10 bases. The tail of the sequence fits TRBJ2-7 better, so the J call may be wrong. The CDR3 extends over 15 amino acids. CDR1 is SNHLY and CDR2 is FYNNEI in the germline V gene. The DNA of the CDR3 is TGTGCCAGCAGCCGACAGGGACAGGGGAATGCCGAGCAGTACTTC. It is translated as CASSRQGQGNAEQYF.

The V call is TRBV5-1, the J call TRBJ2-3; 12 nucleotides line up with TRBD2. Germline CDR1 reads SGHRS; CDR2 reads YFSETQ. CDR3 length: 17 amino acids. J gave up 2 bases and V 2 bases, and 6 bases lay outside the gene matches. The CDR3 bases are TGCGCCAGCAGCTTACCGGGACTAGCGGGTCCCACAGATACGCAGTATTTT. This translates into CASSLPGLAGPTDTQYF. Based on the CDR3 plus reference TRBV5-1 and TRBJ2-3, the full variable domain is KAGVTQTPRYLIKTRGQQVTLSCSPISGHRSVSWYQQTPGQGLQFLFEYFSETQRNKGNFPGRFSGRQFSNSRSEMNVSTLELGDSALYLCASSLPGLAGPTDTQYFGPGTRLTVL.

The chain has TRBV5-6 and TRBJ2-5, with TRBD1 identical over 7 bases. CDR1 and CDR2 (germline): SGHDT, YYEEEE. The CDR3 runs 15 residues. V lost 5 bases to trimming and J lost 3 bases; unmatched junction nucleotides: 10. The CDR3 is CASRQYGTEKETQYF. CDR3 DNA sequence: TGTGCCAGCAGGCAATACGGGACAGAAAAAGAGACCCAGTACTTC.

The rearrangement joins TRBV7-6 to TRBJ2-5; TRBD2 agrees at 12 bases. The J segment lost 11 bases and the V segment lost 2 bases, leaving 15 bases of the junction unmatched. Per the germline V gene, CDR1 is SGHVS and CDR2 is FNYEAQ. The CDR3 runs to 17 residues. In DNA form, the CDR3 reads TGTGCCAGCAGCTTACGGCCGACTAGCGGGAGCGGGGGGGAGCAGTACTTC. This translates into CASSLRPTSGSGGEQYF.

The genes are TRBV7-2 and TRBJ2-5, with unresolved D. The CDR3 extends over 13 amino acids. Between the trimmed V and J ends, which lost 3 bases and 1 base, there was a span of 6 bases. Germline V lookup: CDR1 SGHTA, CDR2 FQGNSA. CDR3 DNA: TGTGCCAGCAGCTTTACCCCCCAAGAGACCCAGTACTTC. It specifies CASSFTPQETQYF.

The chain couples TRBV12-3 or TRBV12-4 to TRBJ2-4; D might be TRBD2 (5 bases). V was shortened by 2 bases and J by 6 bases, with 11 bases between the two germline ends. The CDR3 is made up of 14 amino acids. CDR3 loop: CASSLRSSGNIQYF. DNA for the CDR3: TGTGCCAGCAGTTTAAGGTCCAGCGGAAACATTCAGTACTTC.

This clonotype came up a few times. In nucleotides, the CDR3 is TGCAGTGCTACAAACCCAGCGGGCTACGAGCAGTACTTC. Its protein is CSATNPAGYEQYF. V and J are TRBV20-1 and TRBJ2-7; possibly TRBD2 for D (6 bases). Trimming removed 4 bases from V and 3 bases from J, with 13 bases in between. Per the germline V gene, CDR1 is DFQATT and CDR2 is SNEGSKA (reference sequence). This CDR3 spans 13 amino acids.

This clonotype was found once. The CDR3 nucleotides read TGCAGTGCTACTCCGGGACAGGGGACCAAAAACATTCAGTACTTC. As protein: CSATPGQGTKNIQYF. The chain uses TRBV20-1 and TRBJ2-4; 10 nucleotides agree with TRBD1. This CDR3 is built from 15 residues. CDR1 is DFQATT, CDR2 SNEGSKA, per germline (reference sequence). The trim removed 4 bases at V and 2 bases at J, leaving 5 bases unmatched.

The V call is TRBV20-1, the J call TRBJ1-5, with D unclear. Per germline, CDR1 DFQATT and CDR2 SNEGSKA (reference sequence). The V end lost 4 bases, the J end lost 0 bases, and 10 bases lay between the germline ends. This CDR3 comprises 14 residues. The CDR3 nucleotides are TGCAGTGCTATTTCCGGTGCTAGCAATCAGCCCCAGCATTTT. This encodes CSAISGASNQPQHF.

The chain combines TRBV20-1 with TRBJ2-2, with D tentatively TRBD2 (5 bases). Germline V gene lookup returns CDR1 DFQATT and CDR2 SNEGSKA (reference sequence). V was shortened by 6 bases and J by 0 bases, with 11 bases between the two germline ends. The CDR3 covers 14 residues. CDR3 coding DNA: TGCAGTGCCCTACTAGTTTCGAACACCGGGGAGCTGTTTTTT. It specifies CSALLVSNTGELFF.

About this clonotype itself: A junction end diverges from the germline sequence, so it may reflect a read error. This chain links TRBV3-1 with TRBJ2-1, with 11 nucleotides matching TRBD2. The CDR3 covers 15 residues. CDR1 LGHDT and CDR2 YNNKEL come from the germline V gene (reference sequence). In DNA form, the CDR3 reads TGTGCCGGCAGCCAAGTCCTAGCGGGAGGCCGAGAGCAGTTCTTC. It encodes CAGSQVLAGGREQFF.

The chain uses TRBV5-6 and TRBJ2-1; 8 nucleotides agree with TRBD2. The J segment lost 8 bases and the V segment lost 7 bases, leaving 5 bases of the junction unmatched. The CDR3 is made up of 12 amino acids. Germline lookup yields CDR1 SGHDT and CDR2 YYEEEE. The CDR3 sequence is CASESSGDEQFF. DNA for the CDR3: TGTGCCAGCGAGAGTAGCGGGGATGAGCAGTTCTTC.

This clonotype was observed a few times. The chain joins TRBV11-2 to TRBJ2-5; either TRBD1 or TRBD2 may supply D (6 bases each). CDR3 length: 14 amino acids. From germline, CDR1 is SGHAT and CDR2 FQNNGV. V gave up 0 bases and J gave up 4 bases, with 9 bases separating them. CDR3 loop: CASSLEGGRETQYF. As DNA, the CDR3 is TGTGCCAGCAGCTTAGAGGGGGGCCGAGAGACCCAGTACTTC.

The V call is TRBV5-8, the J call TRBJ2-3, with D possibly matching TRBD1 (5 bases). Germline V gene lookup returns CDR1 SGHTS and CDR2 YDEGEE. The CDR3 is made up of 12 amino acids. Trimming pared 6 bases from V and 14 bases from J, leaving 19 bases between. CDR3 sequence (DNA): TGTGCCAGCAAAAGGGGAACTCCTTGGGGGTATTTT. Translating gives CASKRGTPWGYF.

The V gene is TRBV24-1, the J gene TRBJ2-5, with a possible D match to TRBD2 (5 bases). The CDR3 sequence is 18 residues long. V shed 3 bases and J shed 4 bases, with 23 bases lying between them. Germline-derived CDR1 and CDR2 are KGHDR and SFDVKD. This CDR3 is CATSDRNVVGVKGETQYF. CDR3 coding DNA: TGTGCCACCAGTGATCGTAACGTGGTGGGAGTGAAGGGAGAGACCCAGTACTTC.

This clonotype was seen only a few times. The chain employs TRBV5-6 and TRBJ2-6; D uncertain. The CDR3 runs 15 residues. V gave up 4 bases and J gave up 0 bases, with 8 bases separating them. From germline, CDR1 is SGHDT and CDR2 YYEEEE. DNA for the CDR3: TGTGCCAGCAGCCCGCCGGGCTCTGGGGCCAACGTCCTGACTTTC. This translates into CASSPPGSGANVLTF. The full variable domain, with the rest looked up from reference TRBV5-6 and TRBJ2-6, is DAGVTQSPTHLIKTRGQQVTLRCSPKSGHDTVSWYQQALGQGPQFIFQYYEEEERQRGNFPDRFSGHQFPNYSSELNVNALLLGDSALYLCASSPPGSGANVLTFGAGSRLTVL.

This clonotype turned up a few times. The chain combines TRBV4-1 with TRBJ2-1; 9 positions agree with TRBD1. J gave up 6 bases and V 3 bases, and 6 bases lay outside the gene matches. The CDR3 runs 15 residues. CDR1 is MGHRA and CDR2 is YSYEKL in the germline V gene. The CDR3 sequence: CASSHRDRDRNEQFF. Written as DNA, the CDR3 is TGCGCCAGCAGCCATCGGGACAGGGATCGCAATGAGCAGTTCTTC.

This clonotype was seen more than once but under ten times. The chain employs TRBV27 and TRBJ2-1, with D tentatively TRBD2 (7 bases). The CDR3 is made up of 16 amino acids. Deletions cut 4 bases from V and 3 bases from J, with 16 bases between. Germline-derived CDR1 and CDR2 are MNHEY and SMNVEV (reference sequence). The CDR3 reads CASSSPGRGGYNEQFF. As DNA, the CDR3 is TGTGCCAGCAGTTCCCCGGGGAGGGGGGGCTACAATGAGCAGTTCTTC.

In the case of this clonotype: Compared with germline, one end of the junction differs, possibly owing to a read error. The V gene is TRBV7-6, the J gene TRBJ2-4, with a tentative D call TRBD1 (6 bases). The DNA end favors TRBJ2-7, so the J call may be wrong. The CDR3 extends over 16 amino acids. CDR1 is SGHVS, CDR2 FNYEAQ, per germline. Here the CDR3 reads CAGSLAPTARGHEQYF. The CDR3 DNA reads TGTGCCGGCAGCTTAGCTCCGACGGCCAGGGGCCACGAGCAGTACTTC.

This clonotype came up a few times. This sequence joins TRBV7-2 and TRBJ2-5, with no clear D. TRBJ2-7 explains the end of the DNA better; the J call may be wrong. The CDR3 is 13 residues long. Germline CDR1 reads SGHTA; CDR2 reads FQGNSA. The CDR3 DNA follows: TGTGCCAGCAGCTCGGACCGGGTCGCCGAGCAGTACTTC. It translates to CASSSDRVAEQYF.

CDR3 residues: CASSVGQLFDEQYF. The CDR3 DNA sequence: TGCGCCAGCAGCGTGGGACAGCTATTCGACGAGCAGTACTTC. The V call is TRBV5-1, the J call TRBJ2-4, with 7 bases aligning to TRBD1. The J call may be faulty, since TRBJ2-7 better matches the DNA end. The CDR3 sequence is 14 residues long. Germline CDR1 reads SGHRS; CDR2 reads YFSETQ.

This chain links TRBV28 with TRBJ2-1; D gene uncertain. Germline V gives CDR1 MDHEN, CDR2 SYDVKM. This CDR3 contains 12 residues. V lost 6 bases, J lost 9 bases, and 12 bases lay in between. The CDR3 region has the DNA TGTGCCAGCAGCGTAAGGACGGGTGAGCAGTTCTTC. It yields the protein CASSVRTGEQFF.

The chain is built from TRBV30 and TRBJ2-7, with TRBD2 matching over 14 bases. Germline values: CDR1 GTSNPN, CDR2 SVGIG (reference sequence). V dropped 1 base and J dropped 0; count of bases not matched to a gene: 14. CDR3 length: 20 residues. This CDR3 reads CAWSGSEAGLAGVSSYEQYF. CDR3 in DNA: TGTGCCTGGAGTGGATCAGAGGCGGGACTAGCGGGAGTCTCCTCCTACGAGCAGTACTTC.

This clonotype was counted a few times. The rearrangement joins TRBV7-2 to TRBJ2-7; no clear D. The J call may be incorrect, as the DNA end agrees better with TRBJ2-5. Germline values: CDR1 SGHTA, CDR2 FQGNSA. The CDR3 is made up of 14 amino acids. The CDR3 protein is CASSPGRPPETQYF. CDR3 bases: TGTGCCAGCAGCCCCGGACGGCCCCCAGAGACCCAGTACTTC.

This clonotype came up a few times. This chain uses TRBV7-2 with TRBJ2-7; D may match TRBD1 or TRBD2 (7 bases each). Trimming left V 0 bases short and J 4 bases short, with 16 bases between. The germline gives CDR1 SGHTA, CDR2 FQGNSA. This CDR3 region has 16 residues. CDR3 sequence: CASSLAGQRGRYEQYF. CDR3 in DNA: TGTGCCAGCAGCTTAGCGGGACAGCGGGGAAGGTACGAGCAGTACTTC.

In DNA form, the CDR3 reads TGTGCCAGCACGCGGGAGTACACAGATACGCAGTATTTT. Translation gives CASTREYTDTQYF. This sequence joins TRBV7-2 and TRBJ2-3, with 7 bases aligning to TRBD2. J lost 2 bases, V lost 7 bases, and 3 bases had no gene match. CDR1 SGHTA and CDR2 FQGNSA come from the germline V gene. The CDR3 covers 13 residues.

The rearrangement uses TRBV5-1 and TRBJ2-1; the match to TRBD2 covers 10 bases. V lost 4 bases and J lost 10; bases outside the gene matches: 11. From germline, CDR1 is SGHRS and CDR2 YFSETQ. There are 15 residues in the CDR3. DNA of the CDR3: TGCGCCAGCAGCCCTAGCGGGGGCCCCGTGGGCGAGCAGTTCTTC. Residues: CASSPSGGPVGEQFF.

This clonotype came up a few times. The chain employs TRBV9 and TRBJ1-2, with D possibly matching TRBD1 (5 bases). Germline lookup yields CDR1 SGDLS and CDR2 YYNGEE. This CDR3 has 13 residues. The V gene lost 3 bases and the J gene lost 8 bases, with 14 bases spanning the gap. The CDR3 protein is CASSEQGTWGYTF. The CDR3, as DNA: TGTGCCAGCAGCGAACAAGGGACGTGGGGCTACACCTTC.

The V and J genes are TRBV20-1 and TRBJ2-3; D may be TRBD1 (5 bases). CDR3 length: 14 residues. Trimming shortened V by 3 bases and J by 4 bases, and 14 bases separated the two germline ends. Germline loops: CDR1 DFQATT, CDR2 SNEGSKA (reference sequence). CDR3 sequence: CSASDPTRADTQYF. The CDR3, as DNA: TGCAGTGCTAGTGACCCGACCAGGGCAGATACGCAGTATTTT.

This sequence joins TRBV6-1 and TRBJ2-7; 7 bases agree with TRBD1. The CDR3 covers 18 residues. Germline V gene lookup returns CDR1 MNHNS and CDR2 SASEGT. With V trimmed by 10 bases and J by 0 bases, 21 bases remained unmatched. The CDR3 sequence: CAISLHFPHRGSSYEQYF. The DNA for the CDR3 is TGTGCCATCTCCCTACACTTCCCCCACAGGGGAAGCTCCTACGAGCAGTACTTC.